This T cell receptor beta chain emerged from a study of shared clonotypes between healthy human individuals. As for the study in general: Participating donors consisted of a couple of women and a few men aged 18 to 49. Findings and limits, study-wide: Generation of non-shared clonotypes was less probable than generation of clonotypes shared by all four donors. In this cohort, only blood was sampled, and tissue repertoires likely differ.

Turning to this clone: The antigen is unknown. Other DNA sequences from this sample encode an identical CDR3 as well.

The data were produced by immunoSEQ multiplex PCR, yet TCRdb's version contains in-frame clones alone and is incomplete. The sample has 2.5 million or so clones; approximately 94% are singletons. This CDR3 contains 14 residues. Germline assignment: CDR1 LNHDA and CDR2 SQIVND (reference sequence). Trimming removed 6 bases from V and 1 base from J, with 9 bases in between. The V and J genes are TRBV19 and TRBJ2-2, with a possible D match to TRBD1 (5 bases). The source material was naive CD4+ T cells sorted from blood. Stated subset: CD45RA+ positively selected. The receptor was derived from a man between 18 and 29 years old in good health. The CDR3: CASSRTGNTGELFF. CDR3 nucleotides: TGTGCCAGTAGCAGAACAGGGAACACCGGGGAGCTGTTTTTT.